This TCR beta chain was retrieved from a study of blood T cells in healthy people across ages (dated by TCRdb to about 2015). A note on the overall study: In model experiments, roughly one uniquely barcoded TCR beta cDNA molecule per two T cells was captured by template switching. To avoid experimental bias, donors of different ages were randomly spread across the sequencing lanes. Using deep sequencing normalized with unique cDNA molecular identifiers, the study measured how TCR beta repertoire diversity changes with age. The study analyzed two additional independent replicas of 1 million unique cDNA reads from the same blood draw for two donors, one aged 18 to 30 and one aged 80 or older. Donors were grouped into four age groups: young (average roughly 17 years), middle-aged (roughly 40), aged (roughly 62) and long-lived (approximately 82). Results and caveats for the whole study, not just this receptor: Donor CMV infection status was unknown, potentially confounding age-related changes in expanded clonotypes. The long-lived group showed more naive CD4+ T cells, fewer expanded clones and increased TCR diversity than the aged group, suggesting age selection. Total diversity estimates from one million sequenced T cells were considered lower bounds and underestimates. Since profiling was done on bulk unsorted PBMCs, naive and antigen-experienced compartments could not be conclusively compared. The percentage of naive T cells measured by flow cytometry correlated strongly with observed TCR beta diversity. Observed TCR beta diversity per million T cells fell roughly linearly with age, and a significant reduction was already apparent by age around 36.

The library was produced with 5' RACE. Reads for this sample came from an Illumina HiSeq 2500. The second PCR ran for about 6 to 11 cycles and used a J-beta primer mix along with a sample-barcoded 5' primer. A template-switch 5' adaptor carrying 12 random nucleotides introduced a unique molecular identifier onto each TCR beta cDNA molecule. Each sample yielded at least 2.5 million CDR3-containing paired-end reads. First-strand cDNA was synthesized from all RNA with the Mint cDNA synthesis kit, primed by a TRBC-specific oligonucleotide. Following uracil-DNA glycosylase treatment, a first 18-cycle PCR with universal primers M1SS and BC2_uni_R was performed on all cDNA. In the source study's methods: For normalization, 1 million high-quality reads were randomly selected from each sample, with every read carrying a distinct molecular identifier. Reads sharing molecular identifiers were discarded rather than binned into consensus sequences. MiTCR, run with a Q25 quality threshold and the strictest error-elimination algorithm, handled CDR3 identification, clonotype clustering and error correction. A nonparametric unseen species model with Euler transformation was used to estimate a lower bound on total TCR beta diversity. TCRdb reran the public reads through fastp at Q25 and MiXCR, keeping productive beta chains. Each entry merges the rows of one CDR3 protein and shows their most common DNA and genes. The V and J calls, along with clone size, are taken from TCRdb and not from the paper's own processing. This sample is represented by about 1.8 million distinct CDR3 sequences; roughly 50% of them were singletons. The ten largest clones take up approximately 2% of the sample.

The CDR3 spans 17 residues, from the cysteine through the phenylalanine. Only the CDR3 DNA is retained, 51 bases long and in frame from the first base. The germline V gene yields MNHEY for CDR1 and SVGAGI for CDR2. At the junction V is shortened by 2 bases and J by 6 bases, with 20 bases in between. Worth noting for this clonotype: No cognate antigen has been identified for it. Base qualities are not at hand, and no much larger clone is one base apart.

Donors were 40 or so systemically healthy Caucasian individuals from Russia aged roughly 6 to 90 years. Around 9.9 milliliters of peripheral blood were collected from each donor into EDTA-treated Vacutainer tubes. PBMCs were isolated by Ficoll-Paque density-gradient centrifugation, with at least 6 million obtained per sample. Total RNA, at least 6 micrograms per sample, was extracted from PBMCs with Trizol reagent. The percentages of naive CD45RAhigh/CD27high T cells were determined by flow cytometry on a PBMC aliquot from every donor. The sequence links TRBV6-5 to TRBJ2-1; the D region possibly corresponds to TRBD1 (6 bases align). The TCR was taken from a middle-aged woman in good health. Sequencing was carried out using blood. The CDR3 reads as follows: CASSYDIDRFRGNEQFF. The DNA sequence is given as TGTGCCAGCAGTTACGATATTGACAGGTTCCGAGGCAATGAGCAGTTCTTC.